This paragraph reports one T cell receptor beta chain. TCRdb analysed the 5' RACE reads with MiXCR anew, one entry per CDR3 protein. This table holds fewer than 75,000 distinct CDR3 sequences, roughly 17% found once. This entry is derived from a study of T cells of healthy individuals. There are 15 residues in the CDR3. Trimming at V came to 4 bases and at J to 5 bases, leaving 9 bases not matched to a gene. Germline V gene sequence: CDR1 GTSNPN, CDR2 SVGIG (reference sequence). The rearrangement links TRBV30 to TRBJ2-1, with 9 bases fitting TRBD2. This TCR derives from a human donor in good health. As DNA, the CDR3 is TGTGCCTGGACCCTTGGACTAGCGTACGACAATGAGCAGTTCTTC. Amino acids: CAWTLGLAYDNEQFF.